This T cell receptor (beta chain) was recorded in a study of cytomegalovirus exposure and HLA in healthy donors. Some clones are missing from TCRdb's copy, which holds only in-frame ones; the method was immunoSEQ multiplex PCR. The repertoire includes 100,000 to 150,000 clones, 88% of them detected once, and roughly 1.4% sits in the top ten. Study findings and constraints: There were 150 to 200 TCR beta chains listed as cytomegalovirus-associated. One later analysis, an examination of the 120 validation repertoires, found that first-cohort TCR clusters tended to co-occur in them.

Concerning this clone: Its target is unknown.

Germline values: CDR1 SGHNT, CDR2 YENEEA. V dropped 3 bases and J dropped 4; count of bases not matched to a gene: 16. The CDR3 has 19 amino acids. The source of this sequence is a man aged 25 to 45 in good health and CMV-seronegative. The chain is built from TRBV11-3 and TRBJ2-3; 10 positions match TRBD2. The sample was PBMCs. The CDR3 reads CASSFRNYGLAGVSDTQYF. The CDR3 DNA follows: TGTGCCAGCAGCTTTCGGAATTACGGGCTAGCGGGAGTTTCAGATACGCAGTATTTT.